This TCR beta chain was obtained from a study of cytomegalovirus exposure and HLA in healthy donors. Looking at the study overall: The same platform as the roughly 670 first-cohort repertoires was used for the 100 to 150 validation repertoires, a later analysis reported. Study-wide results and limits: The study labeled under 200 TCR beta chains cytomegalovirus-associated. Subsequent analysis of the 110 or so validation repertoires found a tendency for first-cohort TCR clusters to co-occur.

Assay: immunoSEQ multiplex PCR; the TCRdb copy retains only in-frame clones and omits some. The table includes about 220,000 clones, 75% to 95% detected once. Note on this clone: Its antigen is not identified.

V was cut by 2 bases and J by 0 bases, with 10 bases left in between. The CDR3 has 14 amino acids. Germline loops: CDR1 GTSNPN, CDR2 SVGIG (reference sequence). This receptor was taken from a woman between 18 and 30 years old in good health and CMV-seronegative. The sample consisted of PBMCs. The J gene is TRBJ1-2, the V gene TRBV30, with a possible D match to TRBD1 (6 bases). The CDR3 coding sequence is TGTGCCTGGAGTTCCCCAGGGGCTAACTATGGCTACACCTTC. It yields the protein CAWSSPGANYGYTF.